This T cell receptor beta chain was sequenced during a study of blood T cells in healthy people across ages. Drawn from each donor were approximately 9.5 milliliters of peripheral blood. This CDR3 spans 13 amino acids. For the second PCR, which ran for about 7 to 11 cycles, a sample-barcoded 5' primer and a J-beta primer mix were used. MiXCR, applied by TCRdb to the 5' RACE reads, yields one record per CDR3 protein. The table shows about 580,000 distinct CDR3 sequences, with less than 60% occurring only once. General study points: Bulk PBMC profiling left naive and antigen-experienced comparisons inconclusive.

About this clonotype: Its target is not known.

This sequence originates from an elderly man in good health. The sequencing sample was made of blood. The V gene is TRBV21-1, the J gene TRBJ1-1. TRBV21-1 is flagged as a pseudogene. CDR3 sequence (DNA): TGTGCCAGCGGGGGGAGGGCAAACACTGAAGCTTTCTTT. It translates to CASGGRANTEAFF.